The 29 T cell receptor beta chains below were found in one sample sequenced in a study of blood T cell repertoires in COVID-19. TCRdb keeps only in-frame clones here, not all; method: immunoSEQ multiplex PCR. The sample has about 43,000 clones, roughly 89% seen once. Sequenced sample: peripheral blood. These receptors all come from a man aged 40-49 years with COVID-19, enrolled during active disease.

The gene calls are TRBV7-6 and TRBJ2-7, with D unclear. The CDR3 extends over 12 amino acids. Trimming stripped 5 bases from V and 7 bases from J, with 12 bases between. CDR1 is SGHVS, CDR2 FNYEAQ, per germline. The CDR3 loop is CASSLLTQEQYF. The CDR3, as DNA: TGTGCCAGCAGCCTCCTGACTCAAGAGCAGTACTTC. The full variable domain, rest sourced from reference TRBV7-6 and TRBJ2-7, is GAGVSQSPRYKVTKRGQDVALRCDPISGHVSLYWYRQALGQGPEFLTYFNYEAQQDKSGLPNDRFSAERPEGSISTLTIQRTEQRDSAMYRCASSLLTQEQYFGPGTRLTVT.

This clone has just one count. This chain's CDR3 is CASSPWTGGGYGYTF. The CDR3, as DNA: TGTGCCAGCAGCCCTTGGACAGGGGGCGGCTATGGCTACACCTTC. The chain carries TRBV9 and TRBJ1-2, with TRBD1 matching 11 bases. CDR1 and CDR2 from the germline V gene are SGDLS and YYNGEE. V trimming: 4 bases; J trimming: 4 bases; junction bases outside the gene matches: 6. The CDR3 runs to 15 residues.

This chain joins TRBV7-9 and TRBJ2-1; TRBD1 matches 7 bases. V lost 1 base to trimming and J lost 4 bases; unmatched junction nucleotides: 1. This CDR3 comprises 14 residues. CDR1 SEHNR and CDR2 FQNEAQ come from the germline V gene (reference sequence). CDR3 in DNA: TGTGCCAGCAGCTTAGGGGACAGATACAATGAGCAGTTCTTC. This encodes CASSLGDRYNEQFF.

V gene TRBV19 combines with J gene TRBJ1-2, with TRBD1 matching 8 bases. Germline assignment: CDR1 LNHDA and CDR2 SQIVND (reference sequence). The CDR3 runs 15 residues. V lost 4 bases, J lost 4 bases, and 8 bases stayed unmatched. This chain's CDR3 is CASSTNGQGGYGYTF. The CDR3 DNA sequence: TGTGCCAGTAGTACAAACGGACAGGGAGGCTATGGCTACACCTTC.

The chain carries TRBV21-1 and TRBJ2-1; whether TRBD2, the table's D call, matches the DNA was not checked. TRBV21-1 is noted as a pseudogene. CDR3 length: 15 residues. As DNA, the CDR3 is TGTGCCAGCAGCTCCCGGAGGGGACGGACTAATGAGCAGTTCTTC. It codes for CASSSRRGRTNEQFF.

This chain uses TRBV5-1 with TRBJ2-3; TRBD2 matches 7 bases. This CDR3 has 15 residues. Germline trimming cut 0 bases from V and 2 bases from J; bases unmatched to any gene: 3. Per germline, CDR1 SGHRS and CDR2 YFSETQ. The CDR3 loop is CASSLGDYLTDTQYF. In DNA, the CDR3 is TGCGCCAGCAGCTTGGGGGACTACCTCACAGATACGCAGTATTTT. The full variable domain, rest sourced from reference TRBV5-1 and TRBJ2-3, is KAGVTQTPRYLIKTRGQQVTLSCSPISGHRSVSWYQQTPGQGLQFLFEYFSETQRNKGNFPGRFSGRQFSNSRSEMNVSTLELGDSALYLCASSLGDYLTDTQYFGPGTRLTVL.

This clone was observed once. The CDR3 here is CASSPREVGLGYNEQFF. In nucleotides, the CDR3 is TGTGCCAGCAGCCCCCGTGAGGTCGGACTAGGTTACAATGAGCAGTTCTTC. The chain joins TRBV9 to TRBJ2-1, with 7 bases aligning to TRBD2. With V trimmed by 4 bases and J by 4 bases, 14 bases remained unmatched. CDR1 is SGDLS, CDR2 YYNGEE, per germline. The CDR3 runs to 17 residues.

The chain uses TRBV24-1 and TRBJ2-1; possible D gene TRBD1, 6 bases. Trimming pared 3 bases from V and 0 bases from J, leaving 11 bases between. This CDR3 is built from 16 residues. Germline V lookup: CDR1 KGHDR, CDR2 SFDVKD. The CDR3 reads CATSDPQGSSYNEQFF. DNA for the CDR3: TGTGCCACCAGTGATCCCCAGGGGAGCTCCTACAATGAGCAGTTCTTC.

The V call is TRBV3-1 (or the pseudogene TRBV3-2), the J call TRBJ2-2; 8 bases align to TRBD2. CDR1 LGHDT and CDR2 YNNKEL come from the germline V gene (reference sequence). V dropped 1 base and J dropped 6; count of bases not matched to a gene: 10. The CDR3 sequence is 17 residues long. CDR3 bases: TGTGCCAGCAGCCAAGGGGGCACCGGGACTAGGGCCGGGGAGCTGTTTTTT. This gives the protein CASSQGGTGTRAGELFF.

This clone was recorded only once. The chain couples TRBV6-5 to TRBJ2-5; 8 bases fit TRBD1. J was trimmed by 1 base and V by 10 bases; bases with no gene match: 5. This CDR3 comprises 13 residues. Germline assignment: CDR1 MNHEY and CDR2 SVGAGI. The CDR3 DNA reads as TGTGCCACCGACAGGGGAACCCAAGAGACCCAGTACTTC. This sequence encodes CATDRGTQETQYF.

The chain uses TRBV24-1 and TRBJ2-6, with D perhaps matching TRBD1 (5 bases). Trimming removed 5 bases at V and 0 bases at J, with 16 bases between. This CDR3 comprises 18 residues. Germline-derived CDR1 and CDR2 are KGHDR and SFDVKD. For the CDR3, the DNA is TGTGCCACCAGTGCTGCCCACCTAGGGGTCTCTGGGGCCAACGTCCTGACTTTC. Its translation: CATSAAHLGVSGANVLTF.

This clone has only a few counts. The chain couples TRBV5-8 to TRBJ1-5; perhaps TRBD1 as D (5 bases). This CDR3 has 15 amino acids. CDR1 and CDR2 (germline): SGHTS, YDEGEE. V shed 0 bases and J shed 6 bases, with 13 bases lying between them. The CDR3 reads CASSLEGPGGQPQHF. The CDR3, as DNA: TGTGCCAGCAGCTTGGAGGGCCCGGGGGGTCAGCCCCAGCATTTT.

The V call is TRBV6-5, the J call TRBJ1-3; 7 bases are a match to TRBD1. Per germline, CDR1 MNHEY and CDR2 SVGAGI. Losses at the gene ends were 8 bases for V and 0 bases for J; bases not matched to a gene: 4. The CDR3 sequence is 14 residues long. The CDR3 DNA is TGTGCCAGCGGCCAGGGGGTCTCTGGAAACACCATATATTTT. This encodes CASGQGVSGNTIYF.

This chain connects TRBV11-3 to TRBJ2-1, with D unclear. The CDR3 extends over 15 amino acids. Germline CDR1 reads SGHNT; CDR2 reads YENEEA. Trimming left V 4 bases short and J 3 bases short, with 13 bases between. In nucleotides, the CDR3 is TGTGCCAGCAGCTCAGCAGAACACTACTACAATGAGCAGTTCTTC. Amino acids: CASSSAEHYYNEQFF.

This chain connects TRBV19 to TRBJ1-2; no reliable D call. This CDR3 is built from 14 residues. The germline V gene has CDR1 LNHDA and CDR2 SQIVND (reference sequence). Trimming left V 0 bases short and J 8 bases short, with 13 bases between. This CDR3 reads CASSIDLIGRGYTF. The CDR3 DNA follows: TGTGCCAGTAGTATAGATCTCATCGGGAGGGGCTACACCTTC.

This clone was seen only once. The chain uses TRBV10-1 and TRBJ1-2; no firm D call. The CDR3 loop spans 12 amino acids. Looked up from germline, CDR1 is WNHNN and CDR2 is SYGVQD (reference sequence). V was clipped by 3 bases and J by 8 bases, with 10 bases between them. CDR3 amino acids: CASSDAAGGYTF. The CDR3 DNA is TGCGCCAGCAGTGACGCCGCGGGAGGCTACACCTTC.

CDR3 in amino acids: CASSPAPGQGTDTQYF. The CDR3 region has the DNA TGTGCCAGCAGCCCCGCTCCGGGACAGGGGACAGATACGCAGTATTTT. The chain combines TRBV3-1 (or the pseudogene TRBV3-2) with TRBJ2-3; 10 positions match TRBD1. This CDR3 spans 16 amino acids. V shed 4 bases and J 3 bases; nucleotides not matched to a gene: 7. Germline-derived CDR1 and CDR2 are LGHDT and YNNKEL (reference sequence).

The gene calls are TRBV25-1 and TRBJ1-1; weak D call: TRBD1 (5 bases). Trimming removed 3 bases at V and 11 bases at J, with 10 bases between. Looked up from germline, CDR1 is MGHDK and CDR2 is SYGVNS. CDR3 length: 11 amino acids. CDR3 protein: CASSEGGPAFF. DNA for the CDR3: TGTGCCAGCAGTGAGGGGGGTCCCGCTTTCTTT.

This clone was recorded only once. The rearrangement links TRBV9 to TRBJ1-6; no firm D call. CDR1 is SGDLS, CDR2 YYNGEE, per germline. CDR3 length: 16 residues. The V end was cut by 4 bases, the J end by 0 bases, with 11 bases between. For the CDR3, the DNA is TGTGCCAGCAGCCTACGCCCGGGCTCCTATAATTCACCCCTCCACTTT. Translated: CASSLRPGSYNSPLHF. Together with reference TRBV9 and TRBJ1-6, the CDR3 gives the full variable domain: DSGVTQTPKHLITATGQRVTLRCSPRSGDLSVYWYQQSLDQGLQFLIQYYNGEERAKGNILERFSAQQFPDLHSELNLSSLELGDSALYFCASSLRPGSYNSPLHFGNGTRLTVT.

The chain employs TRBV19 and TRBJ2-5; 7 nucleotides match TRBD2. The junction had 8 bases not matched to a gene; V was cut back by 4 bases and J by 0 bases. Germline V lookup: CDR1 LNHDA, CDR2 SQIVND (reference sequence). CDR3 length equals 16 residues. The CDR3 here is CASSSFTRGNQETQYF. The CDR3 coding sequence is TGTGCCAGTAGTAGTTTCACGCGGGGGAACCAAGAGACCCAGTACTTC.

The chain links TRBV19 to TRBJ2-3, with D possibly being TRBD2 (5 bases). The CDR3 loop spans 14 amino acids. The V end lost 3 bases, the J end lost 5 bases, and 12 bases lay between the germline ends. Looked up from germline, CDR1 is LNHDA and CDR2 is SQIVND (reference sequence). CDR3: CASSIGRRIDTQYF. The DNA for the CDR3 is TGTGCCAGTAGTATTGGGAGACGGATAGATACGCAGTATTTT.

For the CDR3, the DNA is TGTGCCAGCAGCGACAGGGGGACTGGCTACACCTTC. This gives the protein CASSDRGTGYTF. This chain uses TRBV28 with TRBJ1-2, with TRBD1 identical over 9 bases. CDR3 length equals 12 residues. V lost 6 bases, J lost 7 bases, and 3 bases stayed unmatched. The V gene's germline CDR1 is MDHEN and CDR2 SYDVKM.

The chain is built from TRBV28 and TRBJ1-2; no clear D gene. The V end was cut by 2 bases, the J end by 8 bases, with 15 bases between. Germline V CDR1 and CDR2: MDHEN, SYDVKM. The CDR3 consists of 14 residues. The CDR3 DNA reads TGTGCCAGCAGTTTAAGTCAGGATTCCCTGGGCTACACCTTC. This codes for CASSLSQDSLGYTF.

The CDR3 loop is CASSLDLTRKGYTF. Here the CDR3 DNA reads TGTGCCAGCAGCTTAGATCTGACAAGGAAAGGCTACACCTTC. The genes are TRBV11-3 and TRBJ1-2; no firm D call. V lost 0 bases and J 8 bases, leaving 13 bases between the germline ends. This CDR3 has 14 amino acids. Germline CDR1 SGHNT, CDR2 YENEEA.

V gene TRBV2 combines with J gene TRBJ2-7, with 12 bases identical to TRBD2. CDR3 length: 15 residues. After removal of 4 bases from V and 3 bases from J, the junction contained 4 bases not matched to a gene. Germline CDR1 is SNHLY and CDR2 is FYNNEI. CDR3 bases: TGTGCCAGCAGTGGGGGACTAGCGGGTAACTACGAGCAGTACTTC. It encodes CASSGGLAGNYEQYF.

The chain uses TRBV6-2 or TRBV6-3 and TRBJ2-7; 13 bases are a match to TRBD2. This CDR3 has 20 residues. The germline V gene has CDR1 MNHEY and CDR2 SVGEGT. J lost 4 bases, V lost 0 bases, and 15 bases had no gene match. The DNA for the CDR3 is TGTGCCAGCAGTTACTCGACACTAGCGGGAGGGGAGCCAGGGGTATACGAGCAGTACTTC. This codes for CASSYSTLAGGEPGVYEQYF.

This clone was found a few times. This sequence joins TRBV3-1 (or the pseudogene TRBV3-2) and TRBJ1-1, with D tentatively TRBD1 (5 bases). The germline CDR1 and CDR2 sequences are LGHDT and YNNKEL (reference sequence). V gave up 1 base and J gave up 6 bases, with 12 bases separating them. CDR3 length equals 14 residues. CDR3 loop: CASSQVAGGAEAFF. The CDR3, as DNA: TGTGCCAGCAGCCAAGTGGCGGGGGGTGCTGAAGCTTTCTTT.

The gene calls are TRBV6-1 and TRBJ2-7; D gene uncertain. CDR1 and CDR2 from the germline V gene are MNHNS and SASEGT. This CDR3 has 15 amino acids. Trimming left V 1 base short and J 9 bases short, with 19 bases between. CDR3 DNA sequence: TGTGCCAGCAGTGAAGGCCAGAACTACTACGAGCGGCAGTACTTC. It yields the protein CASSEGQNYYERQYF.

The chain employs TRBV3-1 (or the pseudogene TRBV3-2) and TRBJ2-5; D may be TRBD1 (6 bases). This CDR3 comprises 12 residues. Germline loops: CDR1 LGHDT, CDR2 YNNKEL (reference sequence). Deletions cut 3 bases from V and 5 bases from J, with 7 bases between. The CDR3 spells CASSHRGETQYF. CDR3 sequence (DNA): TGTGCCAGCAGCCATAGGGGGGAGACCCAGTACTTC.